This TCR beta chain was found in a study of identical twins (dated by TCRdb to the mid-2010s). In terms of the full investigation: To test whether fetal clonotypes persist, the study used deep sequencing on TCR alpha and beta repertoires from monozygotic twins, unrelated adults of various ages, and cord blood. To rule out contamination, replicate twin experiments were performed at different times with different library preparation protocols. Results the study describes overall, beyond this receptor: Compared with coincidental sharing between unrelated individuals, an excess of low generation-probability sequences was observed among out-of-frame TCR alpha sequences shared between twins. In monozygotic twins, recombination models systematically underestimated out-of-frame TCR alpha sharing, but the models matched the sharing seen between unrelated individuals. Conclusions relied on cross-sectional statistical analysis, since the same donors could not be followed over many years. Invariant T cells such as MAIT and iNKT could partly confound zero-insertion analyses, though diverse VJ usage argued against this for most clonotypes. A weaker excess of twin sharing was found in beta out-of-frame sequences because the signal-to-noise ratio was lowered by fewer shared sequences. Abundant cord blood beta clonotypes had fewer insertions, young adult naive repertoires showed a similar but weaker trend, and memory repertoires showed no such trend.

All donors were healthy Caucasians. The twin cohort comprised three pairs of female monozygotic twins, all aged about 18 to 30 years. CD4+ and CD8+ T cell populations were isolated with positive isolation kits from Invitrogen. Library creation used 5' RACE. The sequencing machine was an Illumina HiSeq 2000. A universal primer binding site was added through template switching, and the final cDNA carried a unique molecular identifier so that TCR cDNA molecules could be counted accurately. Specific primers in the conserved constant-segment region were used to synthesize first-strand cDNA for TCR alpha and beta chains. To control for contamination, every cDNA library carried two barcodes: a SMART-Mk sample barcode plus Illumina barcodes. TruSeq adapter sequences along with Illumina sample barcodes were introduced in two successive PCR steps. The TCR alpha and beta cDNA libraries were sequenced on the Illumina HiSeq platform using custom primers. The paper's processing steps were these. MiGEC processed the raw reads to extract unique molecular identifiers, while MiXCR was used to determine the CDR3 positions. Recombination models were inferred per individual with the repgenHMM and IGoR tools using an EM algorithm. Shared clonotype analysis was performed with the tcR package in R, normalizing sharing by the product of cloneset sizes. Out-of-frame nonproductive sequences were analyzed to study raw recombination free of thymic and clonal selection effects. The public reads were reprocessed in TCRdb via fastp at Q25 and MiXCR, keeping in-frame beta chains. Each CDR3 protein gets just one entry, which takes the most common genes and DNA from the rows behind it. It is TCRdb's table, rather than the study itself, that gives the V and J calls and clone size. Present in this sample are roughly 250,000 distinct CDR3 sequences, about 7.5% of which were seen just once. The ten largest clones represent roughly 5.4% of the sample.

This clonotype has at least ten counts. Its target antigen remains unknown. The input lacks base qualities; no much larger clone sits a single base away. CDR1 and CDR2, per the germline V gene, are SQVTM and ANQGSEA. V lost 7 bases and J lost 3 bases; the stretch between them is 3 bases long. The CDR3 contains 10 residues, cysteine and phenylalanine counted. The DNA shown is the 30-base CDR3, in frame from base 1. This same sample was also part of a study on yellow fever vaccine responses in identical twins. The second study's paper adds: The authors reported that the T cell response to vaccination in identical twins appeared partly convergent and partly personalized. In identical twins, the study followed T cell clones that responded to the vaccine with precision.

In this chain, TRBV29-1 is recombined with TRBJ2-2, with no D gene named confidently. This receptor was taken from a woman between 18 and 29 years old in good health. Sequences were obtained from CD8+ T cells sorted from blood. At the DNA level, the sequence is TGCAGCGGCCACACCGGGGAGCTGTTTTTT. The translation is CSGHTGELFF.